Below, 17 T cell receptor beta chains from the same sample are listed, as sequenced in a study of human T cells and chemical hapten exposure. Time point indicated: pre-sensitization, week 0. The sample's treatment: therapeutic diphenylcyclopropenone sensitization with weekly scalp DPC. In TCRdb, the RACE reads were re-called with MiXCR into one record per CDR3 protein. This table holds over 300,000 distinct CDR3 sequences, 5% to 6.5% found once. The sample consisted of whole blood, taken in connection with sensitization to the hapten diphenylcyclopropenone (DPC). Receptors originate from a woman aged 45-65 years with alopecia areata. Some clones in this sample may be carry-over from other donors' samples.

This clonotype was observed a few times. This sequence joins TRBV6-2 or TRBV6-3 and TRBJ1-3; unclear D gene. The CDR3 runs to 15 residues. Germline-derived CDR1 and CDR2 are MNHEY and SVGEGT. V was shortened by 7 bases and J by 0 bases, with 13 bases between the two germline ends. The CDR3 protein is CASTRSGSSGNTIYF. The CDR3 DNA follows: TGTGCCAGCACGAGATCCGGGTCCTCTGGAAACACCATATATTTT.

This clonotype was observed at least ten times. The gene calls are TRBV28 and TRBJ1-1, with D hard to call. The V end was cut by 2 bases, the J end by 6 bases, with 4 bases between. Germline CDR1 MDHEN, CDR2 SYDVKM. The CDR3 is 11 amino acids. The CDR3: CASSLPAEAFF. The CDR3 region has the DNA TGTGCCAGCAGTTTACCGGCTGAAGCTTTCTTT.

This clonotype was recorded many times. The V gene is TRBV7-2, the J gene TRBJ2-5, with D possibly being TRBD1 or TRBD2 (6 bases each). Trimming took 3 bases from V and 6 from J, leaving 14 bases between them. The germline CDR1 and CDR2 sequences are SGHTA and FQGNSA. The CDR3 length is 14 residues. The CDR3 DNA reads TGTGCCAGCAGCTTGAAACTAGGGGGGAAGACCCAGTACTTC. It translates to CASSLKLGGKTQYF.

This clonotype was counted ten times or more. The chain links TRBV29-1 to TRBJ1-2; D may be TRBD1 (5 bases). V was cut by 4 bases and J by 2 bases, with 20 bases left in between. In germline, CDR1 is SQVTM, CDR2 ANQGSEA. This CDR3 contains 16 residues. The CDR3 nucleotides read TGCAGCGTTGTCCGGTGGGGGTTACCGGAAAACTATGGCTACACCTTC. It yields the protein CSVVRWGLPENYGYTF.

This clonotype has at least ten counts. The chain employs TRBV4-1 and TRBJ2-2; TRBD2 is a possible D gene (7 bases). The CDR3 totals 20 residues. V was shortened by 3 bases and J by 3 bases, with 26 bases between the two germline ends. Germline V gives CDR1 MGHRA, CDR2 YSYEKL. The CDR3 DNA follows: TGCGCCAGCAGCCAGGGACGTTATCGGGGGGCTGGGAGAGACACCGGGGAGCTGTTTTTT. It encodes CASSQGRYRGAGRDTGELFF.

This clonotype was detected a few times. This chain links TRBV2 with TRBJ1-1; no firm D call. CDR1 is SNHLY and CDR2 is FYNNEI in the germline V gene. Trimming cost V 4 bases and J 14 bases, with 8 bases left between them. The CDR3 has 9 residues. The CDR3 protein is CASSVNPFF. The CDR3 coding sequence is TGTGCCAGCAGTGTTAACCCATTCTTT.

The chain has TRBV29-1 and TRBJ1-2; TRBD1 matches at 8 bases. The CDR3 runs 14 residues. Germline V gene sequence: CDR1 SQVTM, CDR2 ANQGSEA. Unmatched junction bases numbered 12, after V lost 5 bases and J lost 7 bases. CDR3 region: CSVFTTGVNSGYTF. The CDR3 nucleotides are TGCAGCGTTTTTACGACAGGGGTCAACAGTGGCTACACCTTC. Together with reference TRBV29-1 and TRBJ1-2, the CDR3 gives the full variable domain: SAVISQKPSRDICQRGTSLTIQCQVDSQVTMMFWYRQQPGQSLTLIATANQGSEATYESGFVIDKFPISRPNLTFSTLTVSNMSPEDSSIYLCSVFTTGVNSGYTFGSGTRLTVV.

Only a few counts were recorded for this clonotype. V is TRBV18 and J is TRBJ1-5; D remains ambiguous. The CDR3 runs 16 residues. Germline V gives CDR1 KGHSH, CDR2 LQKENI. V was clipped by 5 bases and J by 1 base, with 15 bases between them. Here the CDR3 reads CASSAEVAGSNQPQHF. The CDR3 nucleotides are TGTGCCAGCTCAGCGGAGGTGGCTGGGAGCAATCAGCCCCAGCATTTT.

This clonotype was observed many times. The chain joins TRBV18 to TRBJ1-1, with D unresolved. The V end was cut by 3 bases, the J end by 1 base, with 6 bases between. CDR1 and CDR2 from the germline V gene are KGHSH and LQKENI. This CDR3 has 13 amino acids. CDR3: CASSPGRNTEAFF. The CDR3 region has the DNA TGTGCCAGCTCACCGGGCCGGAACACTGAAGCTTTCTTT.

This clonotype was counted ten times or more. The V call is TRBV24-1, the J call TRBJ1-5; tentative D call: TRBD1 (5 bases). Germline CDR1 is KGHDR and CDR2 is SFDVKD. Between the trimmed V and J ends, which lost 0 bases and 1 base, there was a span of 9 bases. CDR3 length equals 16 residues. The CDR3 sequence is CATSDLEGMSNQPQHF. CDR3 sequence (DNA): TGTGCCACCAGTGATTTGGAGGGGATGAGCAATCAGCCCCAGCATTTT.

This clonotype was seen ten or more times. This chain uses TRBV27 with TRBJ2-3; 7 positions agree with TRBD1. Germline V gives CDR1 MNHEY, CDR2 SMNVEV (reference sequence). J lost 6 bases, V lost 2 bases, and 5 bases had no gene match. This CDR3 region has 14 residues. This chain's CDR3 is CASSLAQTGDTQYF. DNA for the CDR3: TGTGCCAGCAGTTTAGCACAGACAGGGGATACGCAGTATTTT.

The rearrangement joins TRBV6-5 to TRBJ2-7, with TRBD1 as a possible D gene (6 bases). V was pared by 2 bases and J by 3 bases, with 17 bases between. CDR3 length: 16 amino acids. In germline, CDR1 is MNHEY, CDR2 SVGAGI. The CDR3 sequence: CASSYTYRVGLYEQYF. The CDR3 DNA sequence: TGTGCCAGCAGTTACACATACAGGGTGGGCCTCTACGAGCAGTACTTC.

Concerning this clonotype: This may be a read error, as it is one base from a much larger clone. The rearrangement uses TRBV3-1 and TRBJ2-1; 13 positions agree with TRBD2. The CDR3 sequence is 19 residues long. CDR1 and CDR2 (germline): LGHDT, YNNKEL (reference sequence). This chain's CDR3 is CASSPTSGRSPFSYNGQFF. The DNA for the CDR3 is TGTGCCAGCAGCCCGACTAGCGGGAGGTCCCCATTCTCCTACAATGGGCAGTTCTTC.

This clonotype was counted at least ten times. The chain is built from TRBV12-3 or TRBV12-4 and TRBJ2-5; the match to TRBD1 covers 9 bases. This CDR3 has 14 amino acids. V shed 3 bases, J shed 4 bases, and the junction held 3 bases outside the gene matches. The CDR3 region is CASSLTGGRETQYF. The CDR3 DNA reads TGTGCCAGCAGTTTGACAGGGGGGAGAGAGACCCAGTACTTC.

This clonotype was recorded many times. CDR3 nucleotide sequence: TGTGCCAGCAGCCCAGCAAGGGGTAGTGAAAAACTGTTTTTT. The encoded protein is CASSPARGSEKLFF. The chain has TRBV7-8 and TRBJ1-4, with TRBD1 as a possible D gene (5 bases). The CDR3 has 14 amino acids. Trimming left V 5 bases short and J 7 bases short, with 14 bases between. The V gene's germline CDR1 is SGHVS and CDR2 FQNEAQ.

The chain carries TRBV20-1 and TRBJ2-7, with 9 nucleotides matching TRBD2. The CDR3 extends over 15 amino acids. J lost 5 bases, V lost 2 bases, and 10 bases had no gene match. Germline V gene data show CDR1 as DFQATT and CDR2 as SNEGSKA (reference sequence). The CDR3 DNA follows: TGCAGTGCTAGACTCCCGGCGGGAGGGCCTCACGAGCAGTACTTC. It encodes CSARLPAGGPHEQYF.

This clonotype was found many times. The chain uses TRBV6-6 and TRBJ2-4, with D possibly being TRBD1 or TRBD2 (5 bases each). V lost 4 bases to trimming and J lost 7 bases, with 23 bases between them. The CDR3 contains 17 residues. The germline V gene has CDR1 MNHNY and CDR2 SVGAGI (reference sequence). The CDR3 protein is CASSSPVRGPRENIQYF. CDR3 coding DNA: TGTGCCAGCAGTTCCCCGGTGAGGGGCCCCAGGGAGAACATTCAGTACTTC.